A selection of T cell receptor beta chains follows, all from one sample in a study of blood T cell repertoires in COVID-19. Clones were sequenced by immunoSEQ multiplex PCR, and TCRdb holds only the in-frame ones, with some missing. This sample yields 99,000 or so clones, of which roughly four fifths are seen a single time; more than 4.5% belongs to the top ten. Specimen: peripheral blood. All receptors come from a man between 60 and 70 years old with acute or convalescent COVID-19. The CDR3 runs from the conserved cysteine through the conserved F or W. Each record gives: V gene, clone size, J gene, D gene, CDR3 protein, CDR3 DNA. D genes are given only for firm matches. Clone sizes are given selectively: once, few, many, or a class where the clone is expanded.

TRBV11-2	few	TRBJ2-5	TRBD2	CASSLGLAGYQETQYF	TGTGCCAGCAGCTTAGGACTAGCGGGTTACCAAGAGACCCAGTACTTC
TRBV2	few	TRBJ2-7	-	CASGPAAAYEQYF	TGTGCCAGCGGGCCAGCGGCCGCCTACGAGCAGTACTTC
TRBV29-1	-	TRBJ2-1	TRBD1	CSFPGGSNEQFF	TGCAGCTTTCCAGGGGGCTCTAATGAGCAGTTCTTC
TRBV7-9	-	TRBJ1-4	TRBD1	CASSLEKGAGEKLFF	TGTGCCAGCAGCTTAGAGAAGGGGGCAGGGGAAAAACTGTTTTTT
TRBV5-1	-	TRBJ1-1	-	CASSSYRDPVNTEAFF	TGCGCCAGCAGCTCCTACAGGGACCCGGTAAACACTGAAGCTTTCTTT
TRBV4-2	few	TRBJ2-1	TRBD2	CASSHAGGQEQFF	TGTGCCAGCAGCCACGCGGGGGGGCAAGAGCAGTTCTTC
TRBV10-2	-	TRBJ2-3	TRBD2	CASSDTGGRGSTDTQYF	TGCGCCAGCAGTGACACGGGGGGGAGGGGGAGCACAGATACGCAGTATTTT
TRBV2	-	TRBJ1-2	-	CASSREKVGYGYTF	TGTGCCAGCAGCCGGGAAAAGGTGGGCTATGGCTACACCTTC
TRBV7-9	-	TRBJ2-7	-	CASSLGGLTYEQYF	TGTGCCAGCAGCTTAGGCGGCCTTACATACGAGCAGTACTTC
TRBV30	-	TRBJ1-3	-	CAWSVDSGNTIYF	TGTGCCTGGAGTGTAGACAGTGGAAACACCATATATTTT
TRBV28	-	TRBJ1-1	TRBD1	CASIQGGDSTEAFF	TGTGCCAGCATACAGGGGGGGGATTCCACTGAAGCTTTCTTT
TRBV28	-	TRBJ2-5	-	CASSLSQVQETQYF	TGTGCCAGCAGTTTGTCGCAGGTCCAAGAGACCCAGTACTTC
TRBV4-2	-	TRBJ1-6	-	CASSQDDPNGNSPLHF	TGTGCCAGCAGCCAAGATGACCCGAACGGGAATTCACCCCTCCACTTT
TRBV6-5	-	TRBJ2-7	-	CASRKGQRSYEQYF	TGTGCCAGCAGGAAAGGACAACGCTCCTACGAGCAGTACTTC
TRBV6-6	-	TRBJ2-1	-	CAVRGPHATYNEQFF	TGTGCCGTCAGGGGCCCGCACGCTACCTACAATGAGCAGTTCTTC
TRBV18	few	TRBJ1-2	TRBD1	CASSWGQGSHYTF	TGTGCCAGCTCCTGGGGACAGGGATCTCACTACACCTTC
TRBV7-9	-	TRBJ1-2	-	CASSLDSRDGYTF	TGTGCCAGCAGCTTAGACAGTAGAGATGGCTACACCTTC
TRBV5-6	-	TRBJ1-4	-	CASSNRRLFEGTNEKLFF	TGTGCCAGCAGCAACCGGAGGTTATTTGAGGGAACTAATGAAAAACTGTTTTTT
TRBV5-4	-	TRBJ1-1	TRBD1	CASSPGTGGSNTEAFF	TGTGCCAGCAGCCCTGGGACAGGGGGGAGTAACACTGAAGCTTTCTTT
TRBV7-9	few	TRBJ1-5	-	CASGGGNQPQHF	TGTGCCAGCGGGGGGGGCAATCAGCCCCAGCATTTT
TRBV30	-	TRBJ1-5	-	CAWSPYSNQPQHF	TGTGCCTGGAGTCCCTATAGCAATCAGCCCCAGCATTTT
TRBV30	once	TRBJ2-5	-	CAWSRGSKETQYF	TGTGCCTGGAGTCGGGGATCAAAAGAGACCCAGTACTTC
TRBV7-2	once	TRBJ2-1	TRBD1	CASKGQYNEQFF	TGTGCCAGCAAGGGACAGTACAATGAGCAGTTCTTC
TRBV7-3	once	TRBJ2-2	-	CASSPHQLVNTGELFF	TGTGCCAGCAGCCCCCATCAACTAGTCAACACCGGGGAGCTGTTTTTT
TRBV16	few	TRBJ2-2	-	CASSRRVTGELFF	TGTGCCAGCAGCCGCAGGGTTACCGGGGAGCTGTTTTTT
TRBV19	-	TRBJ1-1	TRBD1	CASSDDRGRTEAFF	TGTGCCAGTAGTGATGACAGGGGGAGGACTGAAGCTTTCTTT
TRBV12-5	-	TRBJ2-2	TRBD2	CASGLSSSGRNTGELFF	TGTGCTAGTGGTTTGTCATCCAGCGGGAGGAACACCGGGGAGCTGTTTTTT
TRBV4-2	-	TRBJ2-3	TRBD2	CASSQWLAGGPTDTQYF	TGTGCCAGCAGCCAGTGGTTAGCGGGGGGGCCCACAGATACGCAGTATTTT
TRBV5-6	-	TRBJ2-2	-	CASSLARQNTGELFF	TGTGCCAGCAGCTTGGCGAGGCAGAACACCGGGGAGCTGTTTTTT
TRBV19	-	TRBJ2-3	-	CASSPHTRTSTDTQYF	TGTGCCAGTAGTCCCCACACCCGGACTAGCACAGATACGCAGTATTTT
TRBV11-3	once	TRBJ2-1	TRBD2	CASSVGTSGYNEQFF	TGTGCCAGCAGCGTAGGGACTAGCGGGTACAATGAGCAGTTCTTC
TRBV19	once	TRBJ1-1	TRBD1	CASSMSRGETEAFF	TGTGCCAGTAGTATGTCCAGGGGGGAAACTGAAGCTTTCTTT
TRBV28	-	TRBJ1-1	-	CASSLSPLGAFF	TGTGCCAGCAGTTTATCCCCCCTGGGCGCTTTCTTT
TRBV29-1	few	TRBJ2-7	TRBD2	CSVLGLAGGGGYEQYF	TGCAGCGTCCTGGGACTAGCGGGAGGAGGCGGCTACGAGCAGTACTTC
TRBV27	-	TRBJ2-1	-	CASSGGGGAVWGEQFF	TGTGCCAGCAGTGGTGGTGGGGGGGCTGTATGGGGTGAGCAGTTCTTC
TRBV5-4	-	TRBJ2-2	-	CASSGGGTGELFF	TGTGCCAGCAGCGGGGGCGGAACCGGGGAGCTGTTTTTT
TRBV5-1	-	TRBJ2-7	TRBD2	CASSLERGGVSYEQYF	TGCGCCAGCAGCTTGGAGCGGGGGGGTGTCTCCTACGAGCAGTACTTC